Shown below are 22 T cell receptor beta chains from a single sample sequenced in a study of T cells in Graves' hyperthyroidism and ophthalmopathy. The investigators amplified TCR beta CDR3 regions from RNA transcripts. The study used the HTBI primer set for a first-round RT-PCR of the TCR CDR3. TCRdb reanalysed the multiplex PCR reads using MiXCR and keeps one entry per CDR3 protein. The repertoire holds around 440,000 distinct CDR3 sequences, with approximately 15% as singletons. The material sequenced was blood. All receptors derive from a young woman with Graves' hyperthyroidism.

This clonotype was seen at least ten times. The chain carries TRBV6-5 and TRBJ2-3; 9 nucleotides line up with TRBD1. V dropped 0 bases and J dropped 7; count of bases not matched to a gene: 14. Germline V gives CDR1 MNHEY, CDR2 SVGAGI. The CDR3 sequence is 18 residues long. The DNA of the CDR3 is TGTGCCAGCAGTTACTCTCCGGGACAGGGCTTAGGGGGGAATACGCAGTATTTT. It translates to CASSYSPGQGLGGNTQYF.

There are many counts of this clonotype. The rearrangement joins TRBV18 to TRBJ2-7; D tentatively fits TRBD1 or TRBD2 (5 bases each). The germline V and J ends were trimmed by 6 bases and 3 bases, with 21 bases remaining between them. Germline V gene sequence: CDR1 KGHSH, CDR2 LQKENI. The CDR3 consists of 16 residues. The chain's CDR3 is CASSPTLGRDGYEQYF. Written as DNA, the CDR3 is TGTGCCAGCTCCCCGACCCTGGGCAGGGACGGCTACGAGCAGTACTTC.

This chain joins TRBV12-3 or TRBV12-4 and TRBJ2-2, with 8 bases identical to TRBD1. The CDR3 length is 14 residues. Germline trimming cut 5 bases from V and 6 bases from J; bases unmatched to any gene: 5. The CDR3 bases are TGTGCCAGCAGTGCCGGGACAGGTCCCGGGGAGCTGTTTTTT. Its protein product is CASSAGTGPGELFF.

This clonotype was observed a handful of times. V is TRBV7-8 and J is TRBJ2-2; 8 nucleotides agree with TRBD1. Germline V lookup: CDR1 SGHVS, CDR2 FQNEAQ. V lost 6 bases and J lost 6; bases outside the gene matches: 9. The CDR3 covers 15 residues. CDR3 protein: CASRTRQGRAGELFF. The CDR3 DNA sequence: TGTGCCAGCAGAACGAGACAGGGGCGCGCCGGGGAGCTGTTTTTT.

CDR3 sequence (DNA): TGCGCCAGCAGCCCAGATAGCGGTACTCACAACTACGAGCAGTACTTC. It encodes CASSPDSGTHNYEQYF. V gene TRBV4-1 combines with J gene TRBJ2-7; possible D gene TRBD2, 6 bases. Germline assignment: CDR1 MGHRA and CDR2 YSYEKL. The V end lost 4 bases, the J end lost 3 bases, and 19 bases lay between the germline ends. The CDR3 runs to 16 residues.

This clonotype has ten or more counts. The chain recombines TRBV3-1 with TRBJ2-3, with D unresolved. Deletions cut 5 bases from V and 2 bases from J, with 2 bases between. There are 11 residues in the CDR3. From germline, CDR1 is LGHDT and CDR2 YNNKEL (reference sequence). Here the CDR3 reads CASSNTDTQYF. CDR3 coding DNA: TGTGCCAGCAGCAACACAGATACGCAGTATTTT.

The table lists this clonotype with a few counts. The J gene is TRBJ2-3, the V gene TRBV7-9, with D perhaps TRBD2 (5 bases). Germline V gives CDR1 SEHNR, CDR2 FQNEAQ (reference sequence). Trimming removed 3 bases from V and 5 bases from J, with 12 bases in between. The CDR3 sequence is 14 residues long. This CDR3 is CASSLPGEKDTQYF. The CDR3 DNA sequence: TGTGCCAGCAGCTTGCCCGGGGAAAAAGATACGCAGTATTTT.

In this sample, this clonotype turned up many times. The V call is TRBV11-3, the J call TRBJ2-3; D uncertain. The germline V gene has CDR1 SGHNT and CDR2 YENEEA. Trimming shortened V by 5 bases and J by 6 bases, and 9 bases separated the two germline ends. The CDR3 length is 12 residues. The CDR3 is CASSNRVDTQYF. Written as DNA, the CDR3 is TGTGCCAGCAGCAACCGGGTCGATACGCAGTATTTT.

This clonotype was picked up many times. The chain carries TRBV2 and TRBJ2-7; 7 nucleotides match TRBD1. This CDR3 is 14 amino acids long. The V and J ends lost 9 bases and 5 bases, in that order; junction bases with no gene match: 13. Per germline, CDR1 SNHLY and CDR2 FYNNEI. The CDR3, as DNA: TGTGCCAGTAACCTCGGCGACAGGGTCAACGAGCAGTACTTC. It encodes CASNLGDRVNEQYF.

This clonotype occurred many times. CDR3 sequence (DNA): TGTGCTAGTGGTAAGGGGGAGACCCAGTACTTC. Translation: CASGKGETQYF. The V call is TRBV12-5, the J call TRBJ2-5; a weak D match, TRBD1 (5 bases). This CDR3 is 11 amino acids long. Trimming removed 5 bases from V and 5 bases from J, with 6 bases in between. Germline V gives CDR1 LGHNT, CDR2 FRNRAP.

In regard to this clonotype: The conserved phenylalanine or tryptophan normally closing the CDR3 is absent here, so this likely arose from a read error. The chain employs TRBV6-1 and TRBJ2-1; 8 bases are shared with TRBD1. With V trimmed by 7 bases and J by 5 bases, 7 bases remained unmatched. CDR1 is MNHNS, CDR2 SASEGT, per germline. This CDR3 comprises 14 residues. In nucleotides, the CDR3 is TGTGCCAGCAAGAGGACAGGGCTAAACAATGAGCAGTTCCTC. Its protein product is CASKRTGLNNEQFL.

This clonotype was detected ten times or more. V gene TRBV10-3 combines with J gene TRBJ1-2, with TRBD1 identical over 9 bases. The V segment lost 5 bases and the J segment 6 bases; nucleotides outside the gene matches: 10. CDR1 and CDR2 from the germline V gene are ENHRY and SYGVKD. The CDR3 extends over 15 amino acids. In DNA form, the CDR3 reads TGTGCCATCAGTAAGGTGTTTGACAGGGGGGATGGCTACACCTTC. This gives the protein CAISKVFDRGDGYTF.

This clonotype was picked up one time. The germline gene is not matched at one end of the junction; a read error may be the cause. J is TRBJ2-3 and V is TRBV5-5, with D possibly being TRBD2 (5 bases). CDR1 and CDR2 from the germline V gene are SGHKS and YYEKEE (reference sequence). There are 13 residues in the CDR3. CDR3 protein: CASGLSSSDTQYF. The CDR3 DNA reads TGTGCCAGCGGCTTATCTAGCTCAGATACGCAGTATTTT.

V and J are TRBV18 and TRBJ1-3; D gene unclear. This CDR3 has 15 amino acids. Germline V gives CDR1 KGHSH, CDR2 LQKENI. Trimming stripped 3 bases from V and 1 base from J, with 10 bases between. CDR3 in DNA: TGTGCCAGCTCACCCTGGACGAATTCTGGAAACACCATATATTTT. Protein sequence: CASSPWTNSGNTIYF.

At least ten counts were recorded for this clonotype. The genes are TRBV12-3 or TRBV12-4 and TRBJ1-2, with D unclear. The CDR3 length is 14 residues. Trimming took 4 bases from V and 5 from J, leaving 14 bases between them. DNA for the CDR3: TGTGCCAGCAGTTCCCACCGAGGCAGTTATGGCTACACCTTC. As protein: CASSSHRGSYGYTF.

This clonotype has only a few counts. J is TRBJ2-3 and V is TRBV6-1; possibly TRBD1 or TRBD2 for D (6 bases each). The CDR3 consists of 15 residues. Trimming left V 0 bases short and J 2 bases short, with 9 bases between. Germline CDR1 is MNHNS and CDR2 is SASEGT. CDR3 in amino acids: CASSEAGGLTDTQYF. The CDR3 DNA sequence: TGTGCCAGCAGTGAAGCCGGGGGCCTCACAGATACGCAGTATTTT.

The genes are TRBV7-2 and TRBJ2-7; D might be TRBD2 (7 bases). The CDR3 covers 15 residues. V was clipped by 0 bases and J by 2 bases, with 11 bases between them. CDR1 is SGHTA and CDR2 is FQGNSA in the germline V gene. This CDR3 reads CASSLAGGQTYEQYF. DNA for the CDR3: TGTGCCAGCAGCTTAGCGGGGGGGCAGACCTACGAGCAGTACTTC.

In its sample, this clonotype was seen a few times. This chain joins TRBV20-1 and TRBJ1-2, with TRBD1 identical over 7 bases. Germline V gene data show CDR1 as DFQATT and CDR2 as SNEGSKA (reference sequence). The CDR3 sequence is 13 residues long. V lost 4 bases to trimming and J lost 4 bases; unmatched junction nucleotides: 6. The DNA for the CDR3 is TGCAGTGCTAAGACAGGGTTGGCCTATGGCTACACCTTC. It encodes CSAKTGLAYGYTF.

This clonotype was found many times. V and J are TRBV3-1 and TRBJ1-5; TRBD1 might be the D (6 bases). Trimming pared 3 bases from V and 7 bases from J, leaving 13 bases between. Germline V gene data show CDR1 as LGHDT and CDR2 as YNNKEL (reference sequence). CDR3 length: 14 residues. The CDR3: CASSQGQGTQPQHF. CDR3 bases: TGTGCCAGCAGCCAGGGGCAGGGGACCCAGCCCCAGCATTTT.

This clonotype was recorded at least ten times. V gene TRBV5-1 combines with J gene TRBJ2-3, with 7 bases fitting TRBD2. The CDR3 is made up of 15 amino acids. The J segment lost 4 bases and the V segment lost 0 bases, leaving 5 bases of the junction unmatched. CDR1 and CDR2 from the germline V gene are SGHRS and YFSETQ. The CDR3 is CASSLVAGASDTQYF. CDR3 DNA sequence: TGCGCCAGCAGCTTGGTAGCGGGTGCTTCAGATACGCAGTATTTT.

This clonotype was counted ten times or more. The chain has TRBV29-1 and TRBJ2-1; no clear D gene. The CDR3 runs 11 residues. Germline V gene sequence: CDR1 SQVTM, CDR2 ANQGSEA. Trimming cost V 4 bases and J 4 bases, with 5 bases left between them. The CDR3 loop reads CSVGSYNEQFF. CDR3 coding DNA: TGCAGCGTTGGGAGTTACAATGAGCAGTTCTTC.

The chain uses TRBV2 and TRBJ1-2; 9 nucleotides align to TRBD1. The CDR3 spans 15 residues. Germline-derived CDR1 and CDR2 are SNHLY and FYNNEI. The J segment lost 5 bases and the V segment lost 4 bases, leaving 8 bases of the junction unmatched. CDR3 in amino acids: CASSGEGTGPYGYTF. The CDR3 DNA reads as TGTGCCAGCAGTGGTGAAGGGACAGGGCCTTATGGCTACACCTTC.